This T cell receptor (beta chain) was obtained from a study of OX40 agonist ivuxolimab in advanced cancers. Across the whole study: Three dose-escalation patients had partial responses: one with hepatocellular carcinoma and two with cutaneous melanoma.

Germline CDR1 is SGHRS and CDR2 is YFSETQ. CDR3 length: 16 residues. V shed 6 bases, J shed 0 bases, and the junction held 5 bases outside the gene matches. Some clones are missing from TCRdb's copy, which holds only in-frame ones; the method was immunoSEQ multiplex PCR. Of some 65,000 clones listed, around 90% were seen once; the top ten hold approximately 2.6%. The receptor comes from an adult with an advanced solid tumor such as melanoma, head and neck, liver or kidney cancer. The chain has TRBV5-1 and TRBJ2-3; 12 bases line up with TRBD2. The input for sequencing was CD4+ or CD8+ T cells sorted from blood, taken in a trial of the OX40 agonist ivuxolimab. This CDR3 reads CASTALAGGSTDTQYF. For the CDR3, the DNA is TGCGCCAGCACCGCCCTAGCGGGGGGGAGCACAGATACGCAGTATTTT. Using reference TRBV5-1 and TRBJ2-3 for the parts outside the CDR3, the full variable domain is KAGVTQTPRYLIKTRGQQVTLSCSPISGHRSVSWYQQTPGQGLQFLFEYFSETQRNKGNFPGRFSGRQFSNSRSEMNVSTLELGDSALYLCASTALAGGSTDTQYFGPGTRLTVL.